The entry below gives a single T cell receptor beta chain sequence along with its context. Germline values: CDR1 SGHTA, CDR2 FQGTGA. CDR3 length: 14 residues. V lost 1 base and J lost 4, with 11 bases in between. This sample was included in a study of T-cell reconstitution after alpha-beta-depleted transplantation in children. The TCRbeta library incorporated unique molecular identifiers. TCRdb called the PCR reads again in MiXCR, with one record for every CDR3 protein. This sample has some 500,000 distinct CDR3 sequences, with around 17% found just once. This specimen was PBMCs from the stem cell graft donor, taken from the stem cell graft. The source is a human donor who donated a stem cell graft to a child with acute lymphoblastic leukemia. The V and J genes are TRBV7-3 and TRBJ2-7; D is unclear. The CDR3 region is CASSLSPGYYEQYF. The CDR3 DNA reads TGTGCCAGCAGCTTAAGCCCCGGATATTACGAGCAGTACTTC.